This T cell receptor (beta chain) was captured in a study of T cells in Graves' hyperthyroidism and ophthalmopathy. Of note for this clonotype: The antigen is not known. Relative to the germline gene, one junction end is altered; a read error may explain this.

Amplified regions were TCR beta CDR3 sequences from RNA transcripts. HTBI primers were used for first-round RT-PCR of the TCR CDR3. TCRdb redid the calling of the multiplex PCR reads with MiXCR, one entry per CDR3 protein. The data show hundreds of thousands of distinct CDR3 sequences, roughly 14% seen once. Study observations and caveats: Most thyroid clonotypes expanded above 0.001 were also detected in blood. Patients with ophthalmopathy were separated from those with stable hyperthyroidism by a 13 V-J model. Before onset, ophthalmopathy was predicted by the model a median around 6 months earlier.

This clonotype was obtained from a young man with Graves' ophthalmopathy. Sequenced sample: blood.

The CDR3 protein is CASSNPGRQGPNTGEPFF. CDR3 nucleotide sequence: TGTGCCAGCAGCAACCCCGGGCGACAGGGGCCGAACACCGGGGAGCCGTTTTTT. V usage is TRBV6-1 and J usage is TRBJ2-2; 8 bases are shared with TRBD1. This CDR3 has 18 amino acids. Germline V gene data show CDR1 as MNHNS and CDR2 as SASEGT.